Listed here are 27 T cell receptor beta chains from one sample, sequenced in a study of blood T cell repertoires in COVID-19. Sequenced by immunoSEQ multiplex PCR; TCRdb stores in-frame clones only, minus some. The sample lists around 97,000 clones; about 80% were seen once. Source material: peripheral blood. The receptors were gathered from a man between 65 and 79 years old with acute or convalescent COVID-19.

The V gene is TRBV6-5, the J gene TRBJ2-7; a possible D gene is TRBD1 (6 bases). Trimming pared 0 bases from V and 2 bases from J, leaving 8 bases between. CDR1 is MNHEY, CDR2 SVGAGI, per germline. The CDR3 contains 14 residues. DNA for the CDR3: TGTGCCAGCAGTTACTCGACAGGCCCCTACGAGCAGTACTTC. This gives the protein CASSYSTGPYEQYF.

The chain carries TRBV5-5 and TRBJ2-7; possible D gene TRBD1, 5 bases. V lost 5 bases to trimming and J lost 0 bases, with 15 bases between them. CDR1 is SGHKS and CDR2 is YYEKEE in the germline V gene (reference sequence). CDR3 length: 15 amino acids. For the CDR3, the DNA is TGTGCCAGCAGTCCCGTCTCAGGGCTCTCCTACGAGCAGTACTTC. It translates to CASSPVSGLSYEQYF.

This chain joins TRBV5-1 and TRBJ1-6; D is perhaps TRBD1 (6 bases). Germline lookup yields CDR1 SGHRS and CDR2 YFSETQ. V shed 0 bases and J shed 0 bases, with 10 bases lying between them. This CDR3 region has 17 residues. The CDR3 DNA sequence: TGCGCCAGCAGCTTGGGACAGGCGAGCTCCTATAATTCACCCCTCCACTTT. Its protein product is CASSLGQASSYNSPLHF.

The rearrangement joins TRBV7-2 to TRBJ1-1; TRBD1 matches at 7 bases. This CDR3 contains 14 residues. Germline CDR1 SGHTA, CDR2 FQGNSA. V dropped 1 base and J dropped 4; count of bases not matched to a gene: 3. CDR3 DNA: TGTGCCAGCAGCTTAGTACAGGGGAGCACTGAAGCTTTCTTT. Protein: CASSLVQGSTEAFF.

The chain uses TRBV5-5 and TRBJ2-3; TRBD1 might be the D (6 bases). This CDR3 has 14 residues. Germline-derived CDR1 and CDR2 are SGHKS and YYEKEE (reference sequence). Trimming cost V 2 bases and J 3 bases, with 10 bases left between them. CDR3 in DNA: TGTGCCAGCAGCTTTGGGACACCTACAGATACGCAGTATTTT. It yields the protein CASSFGTPTDTQYF.

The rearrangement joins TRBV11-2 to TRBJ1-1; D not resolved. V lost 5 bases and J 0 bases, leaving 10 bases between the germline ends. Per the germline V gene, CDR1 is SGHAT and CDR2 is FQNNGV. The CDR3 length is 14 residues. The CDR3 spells CASSLDGMNTEAFF. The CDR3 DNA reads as TGTGCCAGCAGCCTCGACGGGATGAACACTGAAGCTTTCTTT.

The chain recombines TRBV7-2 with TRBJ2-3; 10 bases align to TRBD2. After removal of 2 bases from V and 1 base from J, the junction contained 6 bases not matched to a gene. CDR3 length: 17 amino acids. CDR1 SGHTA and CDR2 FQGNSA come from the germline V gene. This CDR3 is CASSLNALAGGTDTQYF. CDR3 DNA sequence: TGTGCCAGCAGCTTAAACGCTCTAGCGGGAGGCACAGATACGCAGTATTTT.

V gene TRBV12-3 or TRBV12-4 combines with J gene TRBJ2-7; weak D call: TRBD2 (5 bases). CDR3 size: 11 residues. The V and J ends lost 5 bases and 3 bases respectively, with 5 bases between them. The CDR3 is CASSGLYEQYF. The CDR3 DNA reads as TGTGCCAGCAGTGGACTCTACGAGCAGTACTTC.

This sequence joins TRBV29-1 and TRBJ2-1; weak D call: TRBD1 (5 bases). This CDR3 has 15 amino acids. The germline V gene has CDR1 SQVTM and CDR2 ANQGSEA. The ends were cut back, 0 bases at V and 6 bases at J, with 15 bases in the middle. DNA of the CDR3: TGCAGCGTTGAAGATCCGGAGACAGAGATCAATGAGCAGTTCTTC. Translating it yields CSVEDPETEINEQFF.

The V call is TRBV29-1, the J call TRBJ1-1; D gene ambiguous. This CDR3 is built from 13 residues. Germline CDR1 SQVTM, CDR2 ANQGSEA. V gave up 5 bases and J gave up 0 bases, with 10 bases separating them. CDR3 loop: CSVWAALNTEAFF. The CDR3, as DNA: TGCAGCGTTTGGGCAGCCTTGAACACTGAAGCTTTCTTT.

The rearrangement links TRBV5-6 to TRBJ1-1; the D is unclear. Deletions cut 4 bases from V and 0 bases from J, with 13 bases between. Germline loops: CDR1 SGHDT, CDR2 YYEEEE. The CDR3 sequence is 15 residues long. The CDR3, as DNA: TGTGCCAGCAGCGCCTATGGCGGCATGAACACTGAAGCTTTCTTT. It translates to CASSAYGGMNTEAFF.

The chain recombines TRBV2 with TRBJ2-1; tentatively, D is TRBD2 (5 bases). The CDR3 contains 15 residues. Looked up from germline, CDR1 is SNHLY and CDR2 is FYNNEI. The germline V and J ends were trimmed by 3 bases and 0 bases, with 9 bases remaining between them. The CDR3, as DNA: TGTGCCAGCAGTGACGGGGAAAGCTCCTACAATGAGCAGTTCTTC. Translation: CASSDGESSYNEQFF.

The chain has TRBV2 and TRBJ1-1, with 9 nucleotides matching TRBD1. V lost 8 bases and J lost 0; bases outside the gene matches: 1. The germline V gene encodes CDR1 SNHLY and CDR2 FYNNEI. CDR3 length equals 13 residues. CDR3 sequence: CASRDRVNTEAFF. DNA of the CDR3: TGTGCCAGCCGGGACAGGGTGAACACTGAAGCTTTCTTT.

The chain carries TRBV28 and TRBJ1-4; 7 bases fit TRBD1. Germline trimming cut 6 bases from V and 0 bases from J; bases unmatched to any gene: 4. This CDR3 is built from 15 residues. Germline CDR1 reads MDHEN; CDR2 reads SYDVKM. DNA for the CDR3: TGTGCCAGCAGCTATACAGGGGCAACTAATGAAAAACTGTTTTTT. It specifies CASSYTGATNEKLFF.

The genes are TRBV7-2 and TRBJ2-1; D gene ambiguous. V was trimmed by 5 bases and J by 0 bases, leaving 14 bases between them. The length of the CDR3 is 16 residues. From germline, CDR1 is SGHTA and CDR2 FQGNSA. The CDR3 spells CASSPQSSNSYNEQFF. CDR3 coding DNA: TGTGCCAGCAGCCCACAGAGCAGCAACTCCTACAATGAGCAGTTCTTC.

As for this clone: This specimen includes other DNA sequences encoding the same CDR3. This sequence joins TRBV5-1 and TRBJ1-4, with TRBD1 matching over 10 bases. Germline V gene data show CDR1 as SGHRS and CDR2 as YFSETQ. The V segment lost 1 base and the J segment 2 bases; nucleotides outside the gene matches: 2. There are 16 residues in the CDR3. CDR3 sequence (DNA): TGCGCCAGCAGCTTGCGGACAGGGGGGACTAATGAAAAACTGTTTTTT. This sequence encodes CASSLRTGGTNEKLFF.

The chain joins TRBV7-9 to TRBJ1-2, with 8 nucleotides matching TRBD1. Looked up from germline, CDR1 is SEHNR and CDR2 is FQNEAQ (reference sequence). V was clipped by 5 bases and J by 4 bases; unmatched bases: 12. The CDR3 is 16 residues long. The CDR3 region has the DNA TGTGCCAGCAGCCTAGGGGGGCAGGGGGCGCTCTATGGCTACACCTTC. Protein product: CASSLGGQGALYGYTF.

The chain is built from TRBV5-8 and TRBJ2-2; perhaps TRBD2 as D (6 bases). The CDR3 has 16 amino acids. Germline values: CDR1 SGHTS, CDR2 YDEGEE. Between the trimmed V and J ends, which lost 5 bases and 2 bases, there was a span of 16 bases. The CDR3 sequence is CASRKGTPTNTGELFF. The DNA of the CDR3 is TGTGCCAGCAGAAAAGGGACTCCGACCAACACCGGGGAGCTGTTTTTT.

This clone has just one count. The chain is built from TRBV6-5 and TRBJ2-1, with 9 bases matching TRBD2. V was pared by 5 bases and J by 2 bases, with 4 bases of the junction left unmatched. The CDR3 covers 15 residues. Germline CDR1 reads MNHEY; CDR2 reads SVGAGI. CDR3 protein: CASSKTSGAYNEQFF. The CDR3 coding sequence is TGTGCCAGCAGTAAGACTAGCGGTGCCTACAATGAGCAGTTCTTC.

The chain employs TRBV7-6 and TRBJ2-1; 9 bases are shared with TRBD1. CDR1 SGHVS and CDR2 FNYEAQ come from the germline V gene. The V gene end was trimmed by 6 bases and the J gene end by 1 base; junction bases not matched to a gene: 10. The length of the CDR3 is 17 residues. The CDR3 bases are TGTGCCAGCAGATCCGGGACAGGGCGGAGTTCCTACAATGAGCAGTTCTTC. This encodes CASRSGTGRSSYNEQFF.

The CDR3 loop reads CASSRDSSYNSPLHF. Written as DNA, the CDR3 is TGTGCCAGCAGCCGGGACAGCTCCTATAATTCACCCCTCCACTTT. This sequence joins TRBV6-5 and TRBJ1-6; 7 bases map to TRBD1. The CDR3 is 15 residues long. V lost 6 bases, J lost 0 bases, and 2 bases stayed unmatched. CDR1 is MNHEY and CDR2 is SVGAGI in the germline V gene.

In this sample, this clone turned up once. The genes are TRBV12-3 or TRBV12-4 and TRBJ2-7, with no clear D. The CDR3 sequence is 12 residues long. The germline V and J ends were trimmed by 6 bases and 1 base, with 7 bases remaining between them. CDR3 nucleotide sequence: TGTGCCAGCAGCTCCACATCCTACGAGCAGTACTTC. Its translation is CASSSTSYEQYF.

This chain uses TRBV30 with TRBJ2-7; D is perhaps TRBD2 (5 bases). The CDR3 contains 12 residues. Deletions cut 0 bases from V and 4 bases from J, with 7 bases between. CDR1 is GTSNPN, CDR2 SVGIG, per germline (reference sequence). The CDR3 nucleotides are TGTGCCTGGAGTGTTTTAGCGTACGAGCAGTACTTC. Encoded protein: CAWSVLAYEQYF.

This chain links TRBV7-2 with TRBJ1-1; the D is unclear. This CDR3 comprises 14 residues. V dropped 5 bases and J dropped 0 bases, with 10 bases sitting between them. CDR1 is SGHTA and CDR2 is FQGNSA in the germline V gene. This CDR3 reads CASSGRVLNTEAFF. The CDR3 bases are TGTGCCAGCAGCGGCCGGGTCTTGAACACTGAAGCTTTCTTT. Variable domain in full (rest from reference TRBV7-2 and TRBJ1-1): GAGVSQSPSNKVTEKGKDVELRCDPISGHTALYWYRQSLGQGLEFLIYFQGNSAPDKSGLPSDRFSAERTGGSVSTLTIQRTQQEDSAVYLCASSGRVLNTEAFFGQGTRLTVV.

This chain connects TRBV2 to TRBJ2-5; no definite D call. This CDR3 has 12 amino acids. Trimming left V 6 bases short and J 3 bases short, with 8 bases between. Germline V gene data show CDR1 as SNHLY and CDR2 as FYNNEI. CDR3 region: CASSVNKETQYF. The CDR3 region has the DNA TGTGCCAGCAGCGTGAACAAAGAGACCCAGTACTTC.

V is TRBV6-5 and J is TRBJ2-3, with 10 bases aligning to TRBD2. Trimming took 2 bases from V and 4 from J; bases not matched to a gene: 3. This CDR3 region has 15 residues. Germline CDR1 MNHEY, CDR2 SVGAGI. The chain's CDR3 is CASSYEAGGSDTQYF. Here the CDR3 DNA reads TGTGCCAGCAGTTACGAAGCGGGAGGGTCAGATACGCAGTATTTT.

The chain's CDR3 is CASSPLAGGRNEQFF. CDR3 DNA sequence: TGTGCCAGCAGCCCACTAGCGGGAGGTCGAAATGAGCAGTTCTTC. The chain joins TRBV11-2 to TRBJ2-1, with 12 positions matching TRBD2. The germline V gene encodes CDR1 SGHAT and CDR2 FQNNGV. The CDR3 loop spans 15 amino acids. The V and J ends lost 5 bases and 7 bases, in that order; junction bases with no gene match: 6.